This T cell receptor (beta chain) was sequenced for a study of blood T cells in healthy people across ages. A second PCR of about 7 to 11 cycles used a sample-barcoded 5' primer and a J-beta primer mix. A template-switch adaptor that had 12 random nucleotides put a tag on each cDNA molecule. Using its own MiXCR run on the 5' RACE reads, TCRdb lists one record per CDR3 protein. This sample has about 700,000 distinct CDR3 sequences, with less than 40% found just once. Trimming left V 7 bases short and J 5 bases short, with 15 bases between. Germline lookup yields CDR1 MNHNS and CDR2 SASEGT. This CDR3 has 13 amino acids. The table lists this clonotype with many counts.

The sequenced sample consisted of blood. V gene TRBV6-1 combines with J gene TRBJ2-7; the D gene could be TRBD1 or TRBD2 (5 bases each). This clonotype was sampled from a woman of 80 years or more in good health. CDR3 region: CASNWGRDHEQYF. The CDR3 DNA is TGTGCCAGCAATTGGGGCAGGGACCACGAGCAGTACTTC.